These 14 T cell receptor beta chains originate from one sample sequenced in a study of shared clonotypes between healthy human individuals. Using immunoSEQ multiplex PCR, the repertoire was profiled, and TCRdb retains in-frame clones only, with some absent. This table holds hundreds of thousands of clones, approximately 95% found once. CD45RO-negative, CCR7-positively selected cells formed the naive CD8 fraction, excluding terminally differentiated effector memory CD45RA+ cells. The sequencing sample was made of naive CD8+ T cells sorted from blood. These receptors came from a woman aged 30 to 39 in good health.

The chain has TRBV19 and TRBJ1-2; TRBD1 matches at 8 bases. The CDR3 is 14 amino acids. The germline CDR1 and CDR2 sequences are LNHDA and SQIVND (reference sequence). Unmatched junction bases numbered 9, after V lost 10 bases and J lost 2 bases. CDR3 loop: CATSAGQVNYGYTF. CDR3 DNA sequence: TGTGCCACCTCGGCGGGACAGGTCAACTATGGCTACACCTTC.

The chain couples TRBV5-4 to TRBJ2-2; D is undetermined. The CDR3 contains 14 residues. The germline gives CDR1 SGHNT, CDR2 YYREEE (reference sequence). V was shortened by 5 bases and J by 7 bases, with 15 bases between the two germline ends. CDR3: CASSSTSEIGELFF. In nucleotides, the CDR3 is TGTGCCAGCAGTTCAACGTCAGAGATCGGGGAGCTGTTTTTT.

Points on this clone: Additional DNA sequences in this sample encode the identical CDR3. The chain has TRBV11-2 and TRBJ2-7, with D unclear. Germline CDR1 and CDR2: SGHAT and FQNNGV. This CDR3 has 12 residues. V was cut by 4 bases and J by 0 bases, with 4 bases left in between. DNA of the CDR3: TGTGCCAGCAGCTCAACCTCCTACGAGCAGTACTTC. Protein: CASSSTSYEQYF.

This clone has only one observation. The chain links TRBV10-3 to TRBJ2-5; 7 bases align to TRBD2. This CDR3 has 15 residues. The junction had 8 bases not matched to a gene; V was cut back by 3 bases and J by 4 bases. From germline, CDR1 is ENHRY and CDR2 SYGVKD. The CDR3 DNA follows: TGTGCCATCAGTGATACGAGCGGGACCCGAGAGACCCAGTACTTC. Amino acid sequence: CAISDTSGTRETQYF.

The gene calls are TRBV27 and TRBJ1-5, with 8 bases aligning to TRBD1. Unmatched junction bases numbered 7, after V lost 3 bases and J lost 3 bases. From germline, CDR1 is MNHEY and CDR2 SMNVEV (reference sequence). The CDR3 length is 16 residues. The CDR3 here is CASSLSGGPINQPQHF. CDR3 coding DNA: TGTGCCAGCAGTTTGTCAGGGGGCCCAATCAATCAGCCCCAGCATTTT.

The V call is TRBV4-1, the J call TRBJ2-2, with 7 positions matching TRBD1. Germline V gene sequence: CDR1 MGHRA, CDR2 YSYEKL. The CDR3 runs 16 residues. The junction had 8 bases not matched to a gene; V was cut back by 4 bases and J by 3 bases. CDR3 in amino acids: CASSPPRGQDTGELFF. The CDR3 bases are TGCGCCAGCAGCCCCCCTAGGGGGCAGGACACCGGGGAGCTGTTTTTT.

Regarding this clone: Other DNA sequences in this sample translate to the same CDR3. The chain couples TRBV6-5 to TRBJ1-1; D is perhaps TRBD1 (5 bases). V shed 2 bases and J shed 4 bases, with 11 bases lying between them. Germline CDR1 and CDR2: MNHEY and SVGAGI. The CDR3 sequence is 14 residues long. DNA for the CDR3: TGTGCCAGCAGTTACACAGGTTCTGGCACTGAAGCTTTCTTT. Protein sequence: CASSYTGSGTEAFF.

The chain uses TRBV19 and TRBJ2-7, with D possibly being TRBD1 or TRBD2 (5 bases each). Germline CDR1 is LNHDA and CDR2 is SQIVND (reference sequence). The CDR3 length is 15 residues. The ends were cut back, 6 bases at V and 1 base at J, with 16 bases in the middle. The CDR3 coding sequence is TGTGCCAGTAGCGGGTGGGGACCTGAGTCCTACGAGCAGTACTTC. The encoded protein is CASSGWGPESYEQYF.

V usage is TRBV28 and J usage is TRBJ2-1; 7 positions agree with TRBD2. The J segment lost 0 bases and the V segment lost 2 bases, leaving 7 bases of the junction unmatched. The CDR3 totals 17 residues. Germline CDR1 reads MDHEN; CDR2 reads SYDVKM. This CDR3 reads CASSLGLGGSSYNEQFF. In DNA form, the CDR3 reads TGTGCCAGCAGTTTAGGACTAGGCGGGAGCTCCTACAATGAGCAGTTCTTC.

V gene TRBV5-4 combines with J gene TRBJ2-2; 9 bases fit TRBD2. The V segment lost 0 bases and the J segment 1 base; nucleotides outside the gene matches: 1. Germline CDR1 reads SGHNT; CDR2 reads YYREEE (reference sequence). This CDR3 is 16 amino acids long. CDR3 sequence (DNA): TGTGCCAGCAGCTTGGGACTAGCGGTGAACACCGGGGAGCTGTTTTTT. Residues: CASSLGLAVNTGELFF.

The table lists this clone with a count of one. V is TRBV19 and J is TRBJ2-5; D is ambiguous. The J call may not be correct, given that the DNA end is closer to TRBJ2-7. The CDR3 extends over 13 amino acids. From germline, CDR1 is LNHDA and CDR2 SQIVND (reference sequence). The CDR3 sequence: CASSYLYTYEQYF. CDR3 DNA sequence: TGTGCCAGTAGTTACCTTTATACCTACGAGCAGTACTTC.

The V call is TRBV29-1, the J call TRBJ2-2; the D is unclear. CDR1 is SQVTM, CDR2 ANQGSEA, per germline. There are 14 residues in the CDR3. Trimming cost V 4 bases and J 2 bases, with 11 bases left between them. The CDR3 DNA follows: TGCAGCGTTGTCGTAGTTAGTAACACCGGGGAGCTGTTTTTT. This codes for CSVVVVSNTGELFF.

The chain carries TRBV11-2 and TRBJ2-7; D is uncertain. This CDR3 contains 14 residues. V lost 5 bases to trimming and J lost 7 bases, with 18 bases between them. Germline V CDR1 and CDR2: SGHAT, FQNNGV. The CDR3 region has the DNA TGTGCCAGCAGCCCGCCGGCGGCCCGATGGGAGCAGTACTTC. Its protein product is CASSPPAARWEQYF.

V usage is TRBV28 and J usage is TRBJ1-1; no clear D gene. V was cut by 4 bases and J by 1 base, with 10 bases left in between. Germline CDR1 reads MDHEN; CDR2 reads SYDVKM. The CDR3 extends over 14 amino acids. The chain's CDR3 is CASSSPLGNTEAFF. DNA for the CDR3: TGTGCCAGCAGTTCCCCGTTGGGGAACACTGAAGCTTTCTTT.